Only a few counts were recorded for the clone carrying this TCR beta chain. Its antigen is not identified. TCRdb itself ran the reads through MiXCR, one entry per CDR3 protein. Of 550,000 to 700,000 distinct CDR3 sequences in the sample, 40% were seen once. The sample belongs to a study of T cell repertoires in cytomegalovirus infection. The sequence was obtained from a human donor in good health (CMV status not recorded). Some clones in this sample may be carry-over from other donors' samples. Sample: cultured PBMCs, taken from culture after CMV antigen stimulation.

The chain's CDR3 is CASSELPGVQFNQPQHF. Written as DNA, the CDR3 is TGTGCCAGCAGTGAACTTCCAGGGGTCCAATTCAATCAGCCCCAGCATTTT. V is TRBV6-1 and J is TRBJ1-5, with D maybe TRBD1 (6 bases). Trimming shortened V by 2 bases and J by 3 bases, and 17 bases separated the two germline ends. CDR1 and CDR2 (germline): MNHNS, SASEGT. The CDR3 is made up of 17 amino acids.